This TCR beta chain is from a study of cytomegalovirus exposure and HLA in healthy donors. Study-wide results and limits: Confirmation was obtained in vitro that a few CMV-associated chains are specific for CMV antigens. Among TCR beta chains, those listed as cytomegalovirus-associated numbered roughly 150. High specificity and sensitivity for cytomegalovirus status were reported for the classifier.

CDR3 length: 12 residues. V was clipped by 4 bases and J by 2 bases, with 6 bases between them. Germline V CDR1 and CDR2: MNHEY, SMNVEV (reference sequence). Measured with immunoSEQ multiplex PCR; TCRdb has only the in-frame clones, and not every one. The sample includes tens of thousands of clones, almost 97% of them seen just once. This clone was seen only once. The antigen remains undetermined. The donors formed part of the approximately 120-subject validation cohort, distinct from the roughly 640-subject first cohort. The TCR was taken from a young man in good health and CMV-seropositive. Sample: PBMCs. The chain links TRBV27 to TRBJ2-7; D unclear. The CDR3 loop reads CASSSTAYEQYF. Written as DNA, the CDR3 is TGTGCCAGCAGTTCTACCGCCTACGAGCAGTACTTC.